These 5 T cell receptor beta chains came from one sample sequenced in a study of blood T cell repertoires in COVID-19. Produced via immunoSEQ multiplex PCR; TCRdb's table is partial and in-frame only. The sample contains 200,000 to 300,000 clones, roughly 85% of which appear only once. The sample consisted of peripheral blood. The receptors derive from a man aged 45 to 65 with COVID-19, enrolled during active disease.

This chain links TRBV10-3 with TRBJ2-3; possible D gene TRBD2, 6 bases. Deletions cut 7 bases from V and 2 bases from J, with 13 bases between. Germline V lookup: CDR1 ENHRY, CDR2 SYGVKD. This CDR3 comprises 14 residues. The CDR3 bases are TGTGCCATCACTAGCGCGCTTATCACAGATACGCAGTATTTT. This translates into CAITSALITDTQYF.

The V gene is TRBV5-1, the J gene TRBJ1-4, with 7 bases lining up with TRBD1. CDR3 length: 15 amino acids. J lost 7 bases, V lost 4 bases, and 10 bases had no gene match. Germline V lookup: CDR1 SGHRS, CDR2 YFSETQ. The DNA of the CDR3 is TGCGCCAGCAGCCCCTCCGGACAGGCTATTGAAAAACTGTTTTTT. Translated: CASSPSGQAIEKLFF.

This clone was counted a few times. The chain has TRBV5-4 and TRBJ1-1; TRBD1 might be the D (5 bases). The CDR3 contains 16 residues. V was trimmed by 4 bases and J by 1 base, leaving 17 bases between them. The germline V gene encodes CDR1 SGHNT and CDR2 YYREEE (reference sequence). CDR3 region: CASSPLSQVENTEAFF. Here the CDR3 DNA reads TGTGCCAGCAGCCCCCTTTCACAGGTGGAGAACACTGAAGCTTTCTTT.

The V call is TRBV5-1, the J call TRBJ2-2; D is ambiguous. CDR3 length: 15 residues. V was clipped by 7 bases and J by 0 bases, with 13 bases between them. The germline gives CDR1 SGHRS, CDR2 YFSETQ. For the CDR3, the DNA is TGCGCCAGCCGTTTTTTGGCCACGAACACCGGGGAGCTGTTTTTT. The encoded protein is CASRFLATNTGELFF. Variable domain in full (rest from reference TRBV5-1 and TRBJ2-2): KAGVTQTPRYLIKTRGQQVTLSCSPISGHRSVSWYQQTPGQGLQFLFEYFSETQRNKGNFPGRFSGRQFSNSRSEMNVSTLELGDSALYLCASRFLATNTGELFFGEGSRLTVL.

V and J are TRBV19 and TRBJ2-7, with a possible D match to TRBD2 (5 bases). This CDR3 is built from 14 residues. Looked up from germline, CDR1 is LNHDA and CDR2 is SQIVND (reference sequence). Trimming left V 4 bases short and J 4 bases short, with 14 bases between. CDR3: CASSRSGGPYEQYF. The CDR3 region has the DNA TGTGCCAGTAGTAGAAGTGGCGGGCCTTACGAGCAGTACTTC.